A single sample gave rise to the 27 T cell receptor beta chains below, sequenced in a study of vaccination and CD4 T cells after COVID-19. For these receptors, no antigen is known. Sample treatment: 10-day PBMC culture with coronavirus spike peptide pools or control peptides (ViraFEST assay). Cultured CD4+ T-cell DNA underwent Oncomine TCR Beta short-read sequencing. Each CDR3 protein is one row after TCRdb ran MiXCR on the PCR reads. The profile shows some 21,000 distinct CDR3 sequences, roughly three fifths of them singletons. Specimen: CD4+ T cells from blood, cultured in vitro, collected after SARS-CoV-2 vaccination. The receptor set was obtained from a human donor who received a COVID-19 vaccine.

This chain connects TRBV30 to TRBJ1-2; 8 bases align to TRBD1. Trimming took 3 bases from V and 6 from J; bases not matched to a gene: 9. CDR3 size: 14 residues. CDR1 and CDR2 from the germline V gene are GTSNPN and SVGIG (reference sequence). CDR3 coding DNA: TGTGCCTGGAGAGACCGGGACAGGCTACATGGCTACACCTTC. This translates into CAWRDRDRLHGYTF.

The chain joins TRBV20-1 to TRBJ2-1; no reliable D call. This CDR3 has 13 amino acids. The V end was cut by 0 bases, the J end by 8 bases, with 11 bases between. Per germline, CDR1 DFQATT and CDR2 SNEGSKA (reference sequence). The CDR3 is CSARDQSNHEQFF. CDR3 bases: TGCAGTGCTAGAGATCAGTCTAACCATGAGCAGTTCTTC.

This chain connects TRBV7-8 to TRBJ1-2; D gene unclear. V was trimmed by 5 bases and J by 4 bases, leaving 11 bases between them. The CDR3 is 13 residues long. Per the germline V gene, CDR1 is SGHVS and CDR2 is FQNEAQ. The CDR3 here is CASSPPGAYGYTF. The CDR3 nucleotides are TGTGCCAGCAGCCCCCCGGGTGCCTATGGCTACACCTTC.

The V gene is TRBV12-3 or TRBV12-4, the J gene TRBJ1-1; TRBD1 might be the D (5 bases). V lost 4 bases and J 8 bases, leaving 8 bases between the germline ends. The CDR3 covers 11 residues. The CDR3 DNA reads as TGTGCCAGCAGTTCACGACAGGAAGCTTTCTTT. Residues: CASSSRQEAFF.

This clonotype was picked up one time. The gene calls are TRBV29-1 and TRBJ2-5; TRBD2 agrees at 8 bases. Trimming removed 6 bases from V and 4 bases from J; junction bases left unmatched: 13. CDR1 and CDR2 (germline): SQVTM, ANQGSEA. The CDR3 contains 15 residues. CDR3 protein: CSVPVYLAGGETQYF. CDR3 DNA sequence: TGCAGCGTCCCGGTTTATCTGGCGGGAGGAGAGACCCAGTACTTC.

A few counts support this clonotype. The chain uses TRBV7-2 and TRBJ1-1; D gene ambiguous. The CDR3 totals 16 residues. The germline V gene encodes CDR1 SGHTA and CDR2 FQGNSA. The ends were cut back, 6 bases at V and 0 bases at J, with 17 bases in the middle. CDR3: CASRSRGGAMNTEAFF. The CDR3 bases are TGTGCCAGCAGATCTCGGGGAGGAGCCATGAACACTGAAGCTTTCTTT. The full variable domain, its missing parts supplied by reference TRBV7-2 and TRBJ1-1, is GAGVSQSPSNKVTEKGKDVELRCDPISGHTALYWYRQSLGQGLEFLIYFQGNSAPDKSGLPSDRFSAERTGGSVSTLTIQRTQQEDSAVYLCASRSRGGAMNTEAFFGQGTRLTVV.

This CDR3 reads CASSLGFGEQFF. The CDR3 DNA reads as TGTGCCAGCAGCTTAGGGTTCGGTGAGCAGTTCTTC. The genes are TRBV7-9 and TRBJ2-1; D is uncertain. V was cut by 1 base and J by 9 bases, with 7 bases left in between. Germline CDR1 reads SEHNR; CDR2 reads FQNEAQ (reference sequence). The CDR3 runs 12 residues.

This rearrangement joins TRBV30 to TRBJ2-1; tentatively, D is TRBD1 or TRBD2 (6 bases each). CDR1 GTSNPN and CDR2 SVGIG come from the germline V gene (reference sequence). Trimming removed 0 bases from V and 4 bases from J, with 16 bases in between. The CDR3 runs 16 residues. The CDR3 reads CAWSVFRGTTYNEQFF. The CDR3 DNA reads TGTGCCTGGAGTGTTTTCCGGGGGACAACGTACAATGAGCAGTTCTTC.

The table lists this clonotype with a few counts. The chain employs TRBV27 and TRBJ1-2, with 7 bases identical to TRBD1. Looked up from germline, CDR1 is MNHEY and CDR2 is SMNVEV (reference sequence). V was pared by 6 bases and J by 0 bases, with 10 bases of the junction left unmatched. This CDR3 region has 16 residues. CDR3 region: CASSLRGGAPNYGYTF. The CDR3, as DNA: TGTGCCAGCAGCCTCAGGGGGGGCGCGCCTAACTATGGCTACACCTTC.

This clonotype appeared a few times. The CDR3 coding sequence is TGTGCCAGAAGCCCTTGCGGCGGGGGTCTCTACGAGCAGTACTTC. Encoded protein: CARSPCGGGLYEQYF. This chain links TRBV5-3 with TRBJ2-7; 7 bases are a match to TRBD2. TRBV5-3 is flagged as an ORF with uncertain function. Trimming cost V 4 bases and J 3 bases; bases outside gene matches: 10. This CDR3 spans 15 amino acids.

This chain links TRBV2 with TRBJ2-5, with unresolved D. The CDR3 covers 10 residues. Germline loops: CDR1 SNHLY, CDR2 FYNNEI. Trimming cost V 8 bases and J 5 bases, with 6 bases left between them. CDR3 sequence: CASGVETQYF. CDR3 nucleotides: TGTGCCAGCGGTGTCGAGACCCAGTACTTC.

Regarding this clonotype: A junction boundary mismatches the germline segment, possibly from a read error. V usage is TRBV19 and J usage is TRBJ1-1; tentative D call: TRBD1 (5 bases). The V gene's germline CDR1 is LNHDA and CDR2 SQIVND (reference sequence). The CDR3 contains 15 residues. The CDR3 nucleotides are TGTGCCAGTATTATACTCGGGACCTTGAACACTGAAGCTTTCTTT. It codes for CASIILGTLNTEAFF.

There are a few counts of this clonotype. The chain combines TRBV6-1 with TRBJ1-3; no clear D gene. The CDR3 loop spans 15 amino acids. Germline V gene data show CDR1 as MNHNS and CDR2 as SASEGT. Trimming cost V 4 bases and J 2 bases, with 12 bases left between them. The CDR3 sequence: CASSGTARPGNTIYF. For the CDR3, the DNA is TGTGCCAGCAGTGGGACTGCCAGACCTGGAAACACCATATATTTT.

The sample holds one count of this clonotype. This chain links TRBV10-3 with TRBJ1-2, with 9 bases identical to TRBD1. Germline CDR1 is ENHRY and CDR2 is SYGVKD. The CDR3 contains 14 residues. The V segment lost 6 bases and the J segment 14 bases; nucleotides outside the gene matches: 16. The CDR3 spells CAISTGTGSAVETF. In nucleotides, the CDR3 is TGTGCCATCAGCACCGGGACAGGGTCGGCAGTTGAAACCTTC.

The genes are TRBV12-3 or TRBV12-4 and TRBJ2-5, with 11 bases matching TRBD2. The CDR3 is 19 amino acids. Trimming took 3 bases from V and 5 from J; bases not matched to a gene: 17. The CDR3 protein is CASSLTALLAGGSGETQYF. CDR3 coding DNA: TGTGCCAGCAGTTTGACTGCTCTCCTAGCGGGGGGATCTGGGGAGACCCAGTACTTC.

This chain joins TRBV7-4 and TRBJ2-7; 12 bases are a match to TRBD2. Germline V gene lookup returns CDR1 SGHVT and CDR2 SQSDAQ. With V trimmed by 5 bases and J by 4 bases, 6 bases remained unmatched. This CDR3 has 15 amino acids. The CDR3, as DNA: TGTGCCAGCAGCCCTACGACTAGCGGGGGTTACGAGCAGTACTTC. Translated, it gives CASSPTTSGGYEQYF.

The rearrangement links TRBV5-1 to TRBJ2-3; D possibly corresponds to TRBD1 (5 bases). V lost 5 bases, J lost 4 bases, and 14 bases lay in between. Germline loops: CDR1 SGHRS, CDR2 YFSETQ. This CDR3 is 14 amino acids long. CDR3 region: CASRPGTGADTQYF. The CDR3 DNA sequence: TGCGCCAGCAGACCTGGCACAGGCGCAGATACGCAGTATTTT.

The rearrangement links TRBV11-3 to TRBJ2-5, with D possibly TRBD1 on 5 matching bases. CDR1 and CDR2 (germline): SGHNT, YENEEA. With 8 bases removed from V and 1 base from J, the gap between germline ends came to 11 bases. The length of the CDR3 is 13 residues. The chain's CDR3 is CASAARAQETQYF. CDR3 bases: TGTGCCAGCGCCGCCAGGGCCCAAGAGACCCAGTACTTC.

The V call is TRBV7-2, the J call TRBJ1-3; D is perhaps TRBD1 (5 bases). This CDR3 comprises 13 residues. With 5 bases removed from V and 4 bases from J, the gap between germline ends came to 9 bases. Germline CDR1 reads SGHTA; CDR2 reads FQGNSA. The CDR3 is CASSAYRGNTIYF. In nucleotides, the CDR3 is TGTGCCAGCAGCGCATACAGGGGAAACACCATATATTTT.

The chain is built from TRBV12-3 or TRBV12-4 and TRBJ1-1; D not resolved. With 6 bases removed from V and 3 bases from J, the gap between germline ends came to 14 bases. The length of the CDR3 is 14 residues. CDR3 in DNA: TGTGCCAGCAGGCAATCACGAGTCGACACTGAAGCTTTCTTT. The encoded protein is CASRQSRVDTEAFF.

In its sample, this clonotype was seen once. The rearrangement uses TRBV15 and TRBJ1-4; 7 bases match TRBD1. V was clipped by 4 bases and J by 4 bases; unmatched bases: 3. This CDR3 is built from 14 residues. In germline, CDR1 is LNHNV, CDR2 YYDKDF (reference sequence). Here the CDR3 DNA reads TGTGCCACCAGCAAGGGACAGAATAATGAAAAACTGTTTTTT. This codes for CATSKGQNNEKLFF. Complete variable domain (other parts from reference TRBV15 and TRBJ1-4): DAMVIQNPRYQVTQFGKPVTLSCSQTLNHNVMYWYQQKSSQAPKLLFHYYDKDFNNEADTPDNFQSRRPNTSFCFLDIRSPGLGDTAMYLCATSKGQNNEKLFFGSGTQLSVL.

This clonotype was observed a single time. A far larger clone differs by one base, so this is likely a read error. V is TRBV7-9 and J is TRBJ1-5; D is ambiguous. CDR1 is SEHNR and CDR2 is FQNEAQ in the germline V gene (reference sequence). The CDR3 is made up of 13 amino acids. CDR3 loop: CASSLKVNQLQHF. In DNA, the CDR3 is TGTGCCAGCAGCTTAAAGGTTAATCAGCTCCAGCATTTT.

J is TRBJ2-2 and V is TRBV5-6, with 9 bases fitting TRBD2. The CDR3 totals 16 residues. After removal of 0 bases from V and 1 base from J, the junction contained 1 base not matched to a gene. Germline V gene lookup returns CDR1 SGHDT and CDR2 YYEEEE. CDR3 sequence reads: CASSLGLAVNTGELFF. The CDR3 DNA sequence: TGTGCCAGCAGCTTGGGACTAGCGGTGAACACCGGGGAGCTGTTTTTT.

The chain is built from TRBV24-1 and TRBJ1-2, with unresolved D. The CDR3 has 14 amino acids. V was clipped by 3 bases and J by 2 bases, with 9 bases between them. Per the germline V gene, CDR1 is KGHDR and CDR2 is SFDVKD. The DNA of the CDR3 is TGTGCCACCAGTGATACTACAGAAAACTATGGCTACACCTTC. It specifies CATSDTTENYGYTF.

This clonotype appeared a few times. This chain joins TRBV2 and TRBJ1-2; 7 bases map to TRBD1. Germline lookup yields CDR1 SNHLY and CDR2 FYNNEI. V lost 6 bases and J lost 5; bases outside the gene matches: 6. The CDR3 covers 13 residues. The CDR3 nucleotides are TGTGCCAGCAGCCGGGACAGCGATTATGGCTACACCTTC. As protein: CASSRDSDYGYTF.

CDR3 bases: TGTGCCAGCAGCACGAAGAGAGCGGGGCTCAATATGTCCCAGTACTTC. This codes for CASSTKRAGLNMSQYF. The V call is TRBV21-1, the J call TRBJ2-5; whether TRBD2, the table's D call, matches the DNA was not checked. TRBV21-1 is deemed a pseudogene. The CDR3 length is 16 residues.

This clonotype was seen a few times. The rearrangement uses TRBV27 and TRBJ1-6; D is unresolved. V lost 3 bases, J lost 6 bases, and 12 bases lay in between. The V gene's germline CDR1 is MNHEY and CDR2 SMNVEV (reference sequence). The CDR3 is 15 residues long. The CDR3 sequence is CASSLARHLNSPLHF. In nucleotides, the CDR3 is TGTGCCAGCAGTTTGGCGAGACACCTTAATTCACCCCTCCACTTT.